This T cell receptor (beta chain) originates from a study of cytomegalovirus exposure and HLA in healthy donors. PCR employed 60 Vbeta and 13 Jbeta primers. The authors' processing: Later analysis identified 65 million to 80 million unique TCR beta chains, around 10 million shared. Profiled with immunoSEQ multiplex PCR; TCRdb holds only in-frame clones, not every one. D and trimming come from the DNA, and the V and J calls and clone size come from that table. The data contain 150,000 to 200,000 clones, 80% of them singletons. This TCR came from a man aged 25-45 years in good health and CMV-seropositive. Material for sequencing was PBMCs.

CDR3 in DNA: TGTGCCAGCAGTCCGGAGATAGGAGCGGCCTACACCTTC. This translates into CASSPEIGAAYTF. V usage is TRBV2 and J usage is TRBJ1-2; D ambiguous. This CDR3 is 13 amino acids long. CDR1 and CDR2 (germline): SNHLY, FYNNEI. V was trimmed by 5 bases and J by 10 bases, leaving 17 bases between them.